This is a list of T cell receptor beta chains from one sample in a study of T cell changes during pregnancy in multiple sclerosis. The table came from immunoSEQ multiplex PCR; TCRdb's copy has only in-frame clones and leaves some out. The sample has approximately 50,000 clones; 85% to 95% are singletons. The input for sequencing was CD4+ T cells from peripheral blood mononuclear cells, taken in the third trimester of pregnancy. These receptors all stem from a female donor with multiple sclerosis, enrolled in a pregnancy study. Each CDR3 is given with its conserved first and last residue. Fields, in order: clone size, J gene, V gene, D gene, CDR3 protein, CDR3 DNA. D genes are given only for firm matches. Clone sizes are given selectively: once, few, many, or a class where the clone is expanded.

>NA|TRBJ2-7|TRBV2|NA
CASQGTAYEQYF
TGTGCCAGTCAGGGGACGGCCTACGAGCAGTACTTC
>once|TRBJ2-3|TRBV7-2|TRBD2
CASSLLAGVGTDTQYF
TGTGCCAGCAGCTTGCTAGCGGGAGTTGGCACAGATACGCAGTATTTT
>NA|TRBJ2-3|TRBV7-2|NA
CASSFDTVTQYF
TGTGCCAGCAGCTTTGATACGGTTACGCAGTATTTT
>NA|TRBJ1-1|TRBV19|NA
CASSMDYRGTEAFF
TGTGCCAGTAGTATGGATTATAGGGGCACTGAAGCTTTCTTT
>once|TRBJ2-7|TRBV6-5|NA
CASRNTGSYEQYF
TGTGCCAGCAGAAATACAGGGAGCTACGAGCAGTACTTC
>NA|TRBJ1-1|TRBV28|NA
CASSSPPRGDTEAFF
TGTGCCAGCAGTTCCCCCCCTAGGGGTGACACTGAAGCTTTCTTT
>NA|TRBJ1-5|TRBV19|TRBD1
CASSIGTGGWQPQHF
TGTGCCAGTAGTATTGGCACAGGGGGCTGGCAGCCCCAGCATTTT
>NA|TRBJ2-7|TRBV28|TRBD1
CASSSGTVSSYEQYF
TGTGCCAGCAGTTCCGGGACAGTTAGCTCCTACGAGCAGTACTTC
>NA|TRBJ2-7|TRBV11-2|TRBD1
CASSSTGENEQYF
TGTGCCAGCAGCTCCACAGGGGAGAACGAGCAGTACTTC
>NA|TRBJ2-7|TRBV9|TRBD2
CASSPRLAGGPSGEQYF
TGTGCCAGCAGCCCCCGACTAGCGGGAGGGCCATCAGGGGAGCAGTACTTC
>few|TRBJ1-1|TRBV2|NA
CLPGIAGGSEAFF
TGTCTGCCAGGTATTGCTGGGGGCTCTGAAGCTTTCTTT
>NA|TRBJ2-7|TRBV7-6|NA
CASSLSALKPPYEQYF
TGTGCCAGCAGCTTAAGCGCCCTCAAGCCACCCTACGAGCAGTACTTC
>NA|TRBJ2-6|TRBV28|NA
CASSFDSTSGANVLTF
TGTGCCAGCAGTTTCGACAGCACCTCTGGGGCCAACGTCCTGACTTTC
>once|TRBJ1-2|TRBV19|NA
CASSSGTRNYGYTF
TGTGCCAGTAGTTCAGGGACACGCAATTATGGCTACACCTTC
>NA|TRBJ1-3|TRBV7-9|NA
CASSPLDRLPSGNTIYF
TGTGCCAGCAGCCCCCTTGACAGGCTCCCTTCTGGAAACACCATATATTTT
>NA|TRBJ2-7|TRBV28|TRBD1
CASSYTWGQVSYEQYF
TGTGCCAGCAGTTACACTTGGGGACAGGTCTCCTACGAGCAGTACTTC
>NA|TRBJ1-2|TRBV28|NA
CASSLQGYGYTF
TGTGCCAGCAGCCTTCAGGGGTATGGCTACACCTTC
>NA|TRBJ2-7|TRBV19|NA
CASNPTGMGYEQYF
TGTGCCAGTAACCCGACTGGAATGGGCTACGAGCAGTACTTC
>NA|TRBJ1-2|TRBV6-6|NA
CASTHTGFPSYGYTF
TGTGCCAGCACCCATACAGGGTTTCCTTCCTATGGCTACACCTTC
>NA|TRBJ2-3|TRBV5-8|TRBD2
CASSLGAGLAYTQYF
TGTGCCAGCAGCTTGGGAGCTGGACTAGCTTATACGCAGTATTTT
>NA|TRBJ2-7|TRBV28|TRBD1
CASSSGQGSSYEQYF
TGTGCCAGCAGTTCGGGACAGGGGAGCTCCTACGAGCAGTACTTC
>NA|TRBJ1-3|TRBV2|TRBD1
CASRRGPPAPSGNTIYF
TGTGCCAGCCGTAGGGGGCCGCCAGCTCCCTCTGGAAACACCATATATTTT
>NA|TRBJ1-1|TRBV7-2|NA
CASSGARAEAFF
TGTGCCAGCAGCGGTGCCCGGGCTGAAGCTTTCTTT
>NA|TRBJ2-7|TRBV18|NA
CASSPGGVGEQYF
TGTGCCAGCTCACCCGGGGGAGTTGGCGAGCAGTACTTC
>NA|TRBJ2-2|TRBV7-2|TRBD1
CASSLQGAAGELFF
TGTGCCAGCAGCTTACAGGGGGCGGCCGGGGAGCTGTTTTTT
>few|TRBJ2-1|TRBV28|TRBD2
CASSLGLAGVVGPYNEQFF
TGTGCCAGCAGTTTAGGGCTAGCGGGAGTCGTTGGTCCCTACAATGAGCAGTTCTTC
>NA|TRBJ2-7|TRBV5-6|NA
CASSFRGLPYEQYF
TGTGCCAGCAGCTTTCGCGGGCTCCCCTACGAGCAGTACTTC
>NA|TRBJ2-5|TRBV5-6|TRBD1
CASSLVQDRGHETQYF
TGTGCCAGCAGCTTGGTACAGGACAGGGGGCACGAGACCCAGTACTTC
>NA|TRBJ2-7|TRBV4-2|NA
CASSQEVGAYEQYF
TGTGCCAGCAGCCAAGAGGTGGGGGCGTACGAGCAGTACTTC
>NA|TRBJ1-5|TRBV29-1|TRBD1
CSVSGGPNQPQHF
TGCAGCGTTTCAGGGGGACCCAATCAGCCCCAGCATTTT
>NA|TRBJ2-5|TRBV6-5|TRBD2
CASTRTSGRETQYF
TGTGCCAGCACCCGGACTAGCGGGAGAGAGACCCAGTACTTC
>NA|TRBJ2-7|TRBV28|TRBD2
CASSLGGRAGEQYF
TGTGCCAGCAGTTTGGGTGGGAGGGCCGGGGAGCAGTACTTC
>NA|TRBJ1-2|TRBV4-3|NA
CASSQEAGLGGYTF
TGCGCCAGCAGCCAAGAGGCGGGATTGGGAGGCTACACCTTC
>once|TRBJ1-1|TRBV11-2|NA
CASSLKGLRLQNTEAFF
TGTGCCAGCAGCTTAAAGGGGTTGAGACTCCAGAACACTGAAGCTTTCTTT
>NA|TRBJ1-1|TRBV28|TRBD1
CASEDRQGATEAFF
TGTGCCAGCGAGGATCGACAGGGGGCCACTGAAGCTTTCTTT
>NA|TRBJ2-3|TRBV19|NA
CASSIGGTDTQYF
TGTGCCAGTAGTATTGGAGGCACAGATACGCAGTATTTT
>NA|TRBJ2-3|TRBV2|NA
CASSEMAYSPHSTDTQYF
TGTGCCAGCAGTGAGATGGCATACAGCCCCCATAGCACAGATACGCAGTATTTT